This TCR beta chain comes out of a study of CD8+ T cells in alopecia areata. The wider study: The drug, oral tofacitinib, was given to treated patients at 5 to 10 mg twice daily. Treated patients were scored for severity by percent of scalp affected. Study conclusions and caveats: In scalp, tofacitinib significantly decreased clonality and expanded CD8+ clones among the top 100.

The sample holds a few counts of this clone. Its target is unknown. Treatment noted: oral pan-JAK inhibitor, 5-10 mg twice daily. Peripheral blood samples and lesional scalp punch biopsies were obtained from alopecia areata patients. The authors extracted RNA and reverse transcribed it into cDNA as the sequencing template. Generated by immunoSEQ multiplex PCR, the TCRdb table keeps only in-frame clones and is missing some. The table lists around 200,000 clones, roughly 61% of them singletons. Germline CDR1 and CDR2: SNHLY and FYNNEI. CDR3 length: 14 amino acids. V lost 1 base, J lost 4 bases, and 8 bases lay in between.

This clonotype originated in a human donor with alopecia areata. The sample here was CD8+ T cells sorted from blood, taken at week 24, from a patient treated with tofacitinib. This chain joins TRBV2 and TRBJ2-1, with D possibly matching TRBD2 (5 bases). CDR3: CASSEVGIYNEQFF. In DNA form, the CDR3 reads TGTGCCAGCAGTGAAGTCGGGATTTACAATGAGCAGTTCTTC.